This TCR beta chain was sequenced during a study of blood T cell repertoires in COVID-19. Overall study context: COVID-19 samples from acute and convalescent phases originated in the United States, Italy and Spain.

Per the germline V gene, CDR1 is LNHDA and CDR2 is SQIVND (reference sequence). Trimming took 5 bases from V and 4 from J; bases not matched to a gene: 12. CDR3 length: 17 amino acids. TCRdb's copy holds only in-frame clones and misses some; the assay was immunoSEQ multiplex PCR. The sample yields 280,000 or so clones, 75% to 90% seen once. The TCR comes from a woman in her 30s who had recovered from COVID-19. Sample: peripheral blood. The chain has TRBV19 and TRBJ2-2; 8 bases are shared with TRBD2. The DNA of the CDR3 is TGTGCCAGTAGTCTCCAGCGGGGGTCGGGAACCACCGGGGAGCTGTTTTTT. Residues: CASSLQRGSGTTGELFF.